These 24 T cell receptor beta chains came from one sample sequenced in a study of shared clonotypes between healthy human individuals. Produced via immunoSEQ multiplex PCR; TCRdb's table is partial and in-frame only. The data hold about 2.4 million clones, with over 85% observed a single time. The sample comprised naive CD4+ T cells from PBMCs. The subset is: CD45RA+ positively selected. The receptors come from a young man in good health. Some clones in this sample may be carry-over from other donors' samples.

The table lists this clone with a few counts. Different DNA sequences within this sample yield the same CDR3. The chain uses TRBV18 and TRBJ1-1; D remains ambiguous. This CDR3 has 13 amino acids. V lost 2 bases to trimming and J lost 0 bases, with 4 bases between them. CDR1 is KGHSH and CDR2 is LQKENI in the germline V gene. The CDR3 protein is CASSPTLNTEAFF. CDR3 sequence (DNA): TGTGCCAGCTCACCAACCCTGAACACTGAAGCTTTCTTT. The entire variable domain, with the rest obtained from reference TRBV18 and TRBJ1-1, is as follows: NAGVMQNPRHLVRRRGQEARLRCSPMKGHSHVYWYRQLPEEGLKFMVYLQKENIIDESGMPKERFSAEFPKEGPSILRIQQVVRGDSAAYFCASSPTLNTEAFFGQGTRLTVV.

This clone is a singleton in its sample. The CDR3 loop reads CASSQDPWVGMNTEAFF. For the CDR3, the DNA is TGTGCCAGCAGCCAAGATCCCTGGGTGGGAATGAACACTGAAGCTTTCTTT. V gene TRBV4-2 combines with J gene TRBJ1-1; D remains unclear. The CDR3 sequence is 17 residues long. Looked up from germline, CDR1 is LGHNA and CDR2 is YNFKEQ. Deletions cut 0 bases from V and 0 bases from J, with 14 bases between.

The table lists this clone with a count of one. This sequence joins TRBV5-1 and TRBJ2-1; 9 bases align to TRBD2. V lost 4 bases, J lost 5 bases, and 10 bases stayed unmatched. Germline V gives CDR1 SGHRS, CDR2 YFSETQ. The CDR3 is 16 amino acids. CDR3: CASSAAGTSIDNEQFF. The CDR3 bases are TGCGCCAGCAGCGCGGCCGGGACTAGCATCGACAATGAGCAGTTCTTC.

The rearrangement links TRBV5-1 to TRBJ1-2; TRBD1 agrees at 10 bases. The CDR3 length is 15 residues. Germline-derived CDR1 and CDR2 are SGHRS and YFSETQ. V gave up 1 base and J gave up 6 bases; unmatched junction bases: 6. As DNA, the CDR3 is TGCGCCAGCAGCTTGTATGGACAGGGGGTTGATGGCTACACCTTC. Residues: CASSLYGQGVDGYTF.

As DNA, the CDR3 is TGCGCCAGCAGCTTGGCCCCAGGGGAGGCCTACAATGAGCAGTTCTTC. It codes for CASSLAPGEAYNEQFF. V is TRBV5-1 and J is TRBJ2-1, with D perhaps matching TRBD1 or TRBD2 (6 bases each). This CDR3 is built from 16 residues. Trimming removed 0 bases at V and 2 bases at J, with 12 bases between. In germline, CDR1 is SGHRS, CDR2 YFSETQ.

About this clone: Other DNA sequences within the sample encode an identical CDR3. This chain uses TRBV6-5 with TRBJ2-7; D is tentatively TRBD1 or TRBD2 (6 bases each). This CDR3 has 14 amino acids. Looked up from germline, CDR1 is MNHEY and CDR2 is SVGAGI. Trimming shortened V by 5 bases and J by 0 bases, and 11 bases separated the two germline ends. This CDR3 reads CASSPGGSSYEQYF. The CDR3, as DNA: TGTGCCAGCAGTCCCGGGGGCAGCTCCTACGAGCAGTACTTC.

The rearrangement joins TRBV9 to TRBJ1-1; D is unclear. V gave up 1 base and J gave up 3 bases, with 10 bases separating them. This CDR3 comprises 14 residues. Germline CDR1 SGDLS, CDR2 YYNGEE. The CDR3 loop is CASSVTGFDTEAFF. DNA of the CDR3: TGTGCCAGCAGCGTAACGGGGTTTGACACTGAAGCTTTCTTT.

On this clone itself: An end of the junction does not agree with germline; a read error may underlie this. The chain combines TRBV9 with TRBJ2-1, with D perhaps given as TRBD1 or TRBD2 (6 bases each). The CDR3 has 15 residues. Germline V gives CDR1 SGDLS, CDR2 YYNGEE. CDR3 DNA sequence: TGTGCCGGCAGCGTCAGGATTGGAGGGGGAGATGAGCAGTTCTTC. This gives the protein CAGSVRIGGGDEQFF.

The V call is TRBV9, the J call TRBJ2-3; a possible D gene is TRBD1 (5 bases). V lost 4 bases, J lost 10 bases, and 22 bases lay in between. CDR1 and CDR2 from the germline V gene are SGDLS and YYNGEE. The CDR3 runs 15 residues. CDR3 sequence reads: CASSPSTRWGNPQYF. CDR3 nucleotides: TGTGCCAGCAGCCCCTCCACGAGGTGGGGCAATCCGCAGTATTTT.

The chain is built from TRBV7-2 and TRBJ2-3, with D unresolved. CDR3 length equals 15 residues. V was cut by 5 bases and J by 8 bases, with 20 bases left in between. Germline V gives CDR1 SGHTA, CDR2 FQGNSA. CDR3 nucleotide sequence: TGTGCCAGCAGCCCGAGGAATGCTCCGATAGGTACGCAGTATTTT. Translating gives CASSPRNAPIGTQYF.

The rearrangement links TRBV28 to TRBJ2-3, with 8 bases identical to TRBD1. The CDR3 length is 13 residues. Germline-derived CDR1 and CDR2 are MDHEN and SYDVKM. The V segment lost 8 bases and the J segment 1 base; nucleotides outside the gene matches: 2. In DNA form, the CDR3 reads TGTGCCAGCCTGGACAGGGGCACAGATACGCAGTATTTT. The encoded protein is CASLDRGTDTQYF.

The chain links TRBV4-3 to TRBJ2-7, with a tentative D call TRBD1 (6 bases). The CDR3 contains 14 residues. Trimming left V 0 bases short and J 5 bases short, with 11 bases between. Looked up from germline, CDR1 is LGHNA and CDR2 is YSLEER. CDR3 residues: CASSQEAGVHEQYF. The CDR3 region has the DNA TGCGCCAGCAGCCAAGAAGCAGGGGTGCACGAGCAGTACTTC.

The chain carries TRBV4-3 and TRBJ1-3, with TRBD1 matching over 8 bases. The germline V gene has CDR1 LGHNA and CDR2 YSLEER. The CDR3 extends over 16 amino acids. Trimming removed 2 bases from V and 4 bases from J; junction bases left unmatched: 7. The CDR3 coding sequence is TGCGCCAGCAGCCAACAGGACAGGGACGAAGGAAACACCATATATTTT. As protein: CASSQQDRDEGNTIYF.

The V call is TRBV4-1, the J call TRBJ1-1; D uncertain. The CDR3 length is 15 residues. The germline CDR1 and CDR2 sequences are MGHRA and YSYEKL. Trimming took off 1 base at V and 3 bases at J, with 12 bases between the two ends. DNA for the CDR3: TGCGCCAGCAGCCAAGGCTCCGGACCATACACTGAAGCTTTCTTT. Protein: CASSQGSGPYTEAFF.

The chain joins TRBV11-2 to TRBJ2-7; D might be TRBD1 (6 bases). This CDR3 comprises 17 residues. In germline, CDR1 is SGHAT, CDR2 FQNNGV. The V end lost 0 bases, the J end lost 5 bases, and 20 bases lay between the germline ends. The CDR3 sequence: CASSLDGNRDTRHEQYF. The CDR3 nucleotides are TGTGCCAGCAGCTTAGACGGGAACAGGGACACACGCCACGAGCAGTACTTC.

V usage is TRBV10-2 and J usage is TRBJ2-6; the D is unclear. The V end was cut by 6 bases, the J end by 0 bases, with 12 bases between. This CDR3 is 16 amino acids long. Germline V gene sequence: CDR1 WSHSY, CDR2 SAAADI. The CDR3 region has the DNA TGCGCCAGCAGGGAAGAATCCATCTCTGGGGCCAACGTCCTGACTTTC. Amino acid sequence: CASREESISGANVLTF.

The chain employs TRBV12-2 and TRBJ2-1. TRBV12-2 has pseudogene status. The CDR3 runs 16 residues. CDR3 protein: CASRLTRGSPYNEQFF. Written as DNA, the CDR3 is TGTGCAAGTCGCCTAACGAGGGGATCCCCCTACAATGAGCAGTTCTTC.

V gene TRBV25-1 combines with J gene TRBJ2-2; the match to TRBD1 covers 8 bases. Germline CDR1 is MGHDK and CDR2 is SYGVNS. The junction had 3 bases not matched to a gene; V was cut back by 3 bases and J by 0 bases. The CDR3 sequence is 16 residues long. Here the CDR3 reads CASSDLGQANTGELFF. For the CDR3, the DNA is TGTGCCAGCAGTGACCTGGGACAGGCGAACACCGGGGAGCTGTTTTTT. Full variable domain (rest looked up from reference TRBV25-1 and TRBJ2-2): EADIYQTPRYLVIGTGKKITLECSQTMGHDKMYWYQQDPGMELHLIHYSYGVNSTEKGDLSSESTVSRIRTEHFPLTLESARPSHTSQYLCASSDLGQANTGELFFGEGSRLTVL.

V gene TRBV28 combines with J gene TRBJ2-5; TRBD2 might be the D (6 bases). This CDR3 spans 13 amino acids. Per the germline V gene, CDR1 is MDHEN and CDR2 is SYDVKM. V lost 3 bases and J lost 7, with 12 bases in between. CDR3 DNA sequence: TGTGCCAGCAGTTTTACTAGCATGGGGACCCAGTACTTC. It is translated as CASSFTSMGTQYF.

This chain links TRBV27 with TRBJ2-1; possible D gene TRBD2, 6 bases. V was clipped by 5 bases and J by 4 bases, with 18 bases between them. The CDR3 covers 16 residues. Germline CDR1 reads MNHEY; CDR2 reads SMNVEV (reference sequence). The chain's CDR3 is CASSQLRGPYYNEQFF. The CDR3 DNA sequence: TGTGCCAGCAGTCAATTGCGGGGACCCTATTACAATGAGCAGTTCTTC.

This chain uses TRBV6-7 with TRBJ2-7, with D maybe TRBD2 (6 bases). TRBV6-7 is recorded as an ORF, its role being uncertain. The CDR3 has 17 amino acids. Trimming removed 0 bases at V and 6 bases at J, with 21 bases between. The CDR3 loop reads CASSYSVEEGPLVEQYF. The CDR3 coding sequence is TGTGCCAGCAGTTACTCGGTGGAGGAGGGCCCTCTGGTCGAGCAGTACTTC.

The J gene is TRBJ2-1, the V gene TRBV28; 9 bases line up with TRBD1. J was trimmed by 4 bases and V by 5 bases; bases with no gene match: 9. This CDR3 has 16 residues. Germline CDR1 reads MDHEN; CDR2 reads SYDVKM. For the CDR3, the DNA is TGTGCCAGCAGTGCCTCCGGGACAGGGCGGTACAATGAGCAGTTCTTC. This sequence encodes CASSASGTGRYNEQFF.

In this sample, this clone turned up a few times. The J gene is TRBJ1-1, the V gene TRBV19; TRBD1 is a possible D gene (5 bases). The CDR3 runs to 13 residues. CDR1 and CDR2 from the germline V gene are LNHDA and SQIVND (reference sequence). V dropped 7 bases and J dropped 5 bases, with 14 bases sitting between them. CDR3 in amino acids: CASTRQGGTEAFF. Here the CDR3 DNA reads TGTGCCAGTACCCGCCAGGGCGGGACTGAAGCTTTCTTT.

The chain is built from TRBV5-1 and TRBJ1-2; D gene unclear. Looked up from germline, CDR1 is SGHRS and CDR2 is YFSETQ. Deletions cut 0 bases from V and 0 bases from J, with 12 bases between. The CDR3 runs 16 residues. This chain's CDR3 is CASSLGPGRTNYGYTF. The CDR3 nucleotides are TGCGCCAGCAGCTTGGGGCCCGGGAGGACTAACTATGGCTACACCTTC.